The clone carrying this T cell receptor (beta chain) has only a few counts. CDR3 length: 14 amino acids. Per germline, CDR1 DFQATT and CDR2 SNEGSKA (reference sequence). V shed 5 bases, J shed 6 bases, and the junction held 10 bases outside the gene matches. The sample comes from a study of T-cell reconstitution after alpha-beta-depleted transplantation in children. Preparation of the TCRbeta library involved a method that used unique molecular identifiers. TCRdb reprocessed the PCR reads via MiXCR and lists one record per CDR3 protein. The sample includes about 610,000 distinct CDR3 sequences, over 9.5% seen only once; the top ten take roughly 3.9%.

This TCR was sampled from a human donor who donated a stem cell graft to a child with acute myeloid leukemia. The sequencing used PBMCs from the stem cell graft donor, collected from the stem cell graft. The chain carries TRBV20-1 and TRBJ2-1; TRBD1 aligns across 7 bases. The CDR3: CSAPQTGLGNEQFF. The CDR3, as DNA: TGCAGTGCTCCGCAGACAGGGCTGGGCAATGAGCAGTTCTTC.